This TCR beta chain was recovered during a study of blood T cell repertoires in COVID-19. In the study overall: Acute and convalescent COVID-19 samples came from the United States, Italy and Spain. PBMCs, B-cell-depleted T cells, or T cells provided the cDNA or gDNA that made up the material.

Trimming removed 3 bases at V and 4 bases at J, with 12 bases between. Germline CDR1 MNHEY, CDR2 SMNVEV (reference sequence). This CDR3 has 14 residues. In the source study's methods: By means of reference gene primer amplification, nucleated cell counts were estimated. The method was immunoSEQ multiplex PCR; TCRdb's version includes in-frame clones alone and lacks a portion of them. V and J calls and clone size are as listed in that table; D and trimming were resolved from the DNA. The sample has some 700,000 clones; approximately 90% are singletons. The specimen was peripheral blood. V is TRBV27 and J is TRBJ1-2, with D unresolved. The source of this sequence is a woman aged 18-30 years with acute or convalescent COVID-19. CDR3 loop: CASSLRARVYGYTF. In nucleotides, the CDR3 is TGTGCCAGCAGTTTGAGGGCGCGGGTCTATGGCTACACCTTC.